Shown below are 26 T cell receptor beta chains from a single sample sequenced in a study of blood T cell repertoires in COVID-19. Sequencing was performed with immunoSEQ multiplex PCR; in TCRdb, only in-frame clones are kept and a portion is missing. Here the sample spans fewer than 200,000 clones, approximately 90% being singletons. Material: peripheral blood. Receptor source: a man between 18 and 29 years old with COVID-19, enrolled during active disease.

This chain uses TRBV5-6 with TRBJ1-6, with 8 bases identical to TRBD1. The CDR3 consists of 15 residues. In germline, CDR1 is SGHDT, CDR2 YYEEEE. Trimming cost V 3 bases and J 10 bases; bases outside gene matches: 9. The chain's CDR3 is CASSWGTGGGSPLHF. CDR3 DNA: TGTGCCAGCAGCTGGGGCACAGGGGGAGGATCACCCCTCCACTTT.

This clone has just one count. The chain recombines TRBV24-1 with TRBJ2-2; 8 bases are shared with TRBD1. CDR1 and CDR2 (germline): KGHDR, SFDVKD. V was pared by 2 bases and J by 7 bases, with 8 bases of the junction left unmatched. The CDR3 loop spans 16 amino acids. The CDR3 here is CATSDSKDRVSGELFF. The CDR3 DNA follows: TGTGCCACCAGTGATTCAAAGGACAGGGTCAGCGGGGAGCTGTTTTTT.

The chain links TRBV27 to TRBJ2-7, with D perhaps matching TRBD1 (5 bases). The germline CDR1 and CDR2 sequences are MNHEY and SMNVEV (reference sequence). CDR3 size: 11 residues. V shed 3 bases and J shed 6 bases, with 6 bases lying between them. The CDR3 sequence is CASSLGPEQYF. The CDR3 DNA reads TGTGCCAGCAGTTTGGGGCCCGAGCAGTACTTC.

The V gene is TRBV9, the J gene TRBJ1-3; 8 nucleotides line up with TRBD1. CDR3 size: 14 residues. The V and J ends lost 4 bases and 4 bases, in that order; junction bases with no gene match: 4. From germline, CDR1 is SGDLS and CDR2 YYNGEE. The CDR3 DNA sequence: TGTGCCAGCAGCCTGACAGGGGACGGAAACACCATATATTTT. It codes for CASSLTGDGNTIYF.

This clone appeared a few times. This chain uses TRBV5-1 with TRBJ1-1; TRBD1 is a possible D gene (6 bases). Deletions cut 4 bases from V and 3 bases from J, with 25 bases between. This CDR3 is built from 18 residues. From germline, CDR1 is SGHRS and CDR2 YFSETQ. The CDR3 spells CASSPRYTGSASDTEAFF. CDR3 sequence (DNA): TGCGCCAGCAGCCCCAGGTACACAGGGAGCGCGAGTGACACTGAAGCTTTCTTT. Full variable domain (remainder filled in from reference TRBV5-1 and TRBJ1-1): KAGVTQTPRYLIKTRGQQVTLSCSPISGHRSVSWYQQTPGQGLQFLFEYFSETQRNKGNFPGRFSGRQFSNSRSEMNVSTLELGDSALYLCASSPRYTGSASDTEAFFGQGTRLTVV.

The rearrangement uses TRBV27 and TRBJ2-3; TRBD2 aligns across 7 bases. Trimming took 6 bases from V and 0 from J; bases not matched to a gene: 3. Per germline, CDR1 MNHEY and CDR2 SMNVEV (reference sequence). The CDR3 covers 14 residues. The chain's CDR3 is CASREAGSTDTQYF. CDR3 DNA: TGTGCCAGCAGGGAAGCGGGAAGCACAGATACGCAGTATTTT.

The V and J genes are TRBV30 and TRBJ2-7; 8 nucleotides align to TRBD1. Germline-derived CDR1 and CDR2 are GTSNPN and SVGIG (reference sequence). With V trimmed by 0 bases and J by 3 bases, 7 bases remained unmatched. The CDR3 is 15 residues long. CDR3 in amino acids: CAWSVLQGGYYEQYF. DNA for the CDR3: TGTGCCTGGAGTGTATTACAGGGGGGCTACTACGAGCAGTACTTC.

The CDR3 DNA reads TGTGCCAGCAGCGCCCAAGAGCTAGCGGGAGGGCCGGGGAATGAGCAGTTCTTC. Translating gives CASSAQELAGGPGNEQFF. The V call is TRBV7-9, the J call TRBJ2-1, with 12 bases fitting TRBD2. V lost 5 bases to trimming and J lost 7 bases; unmatched junction nucleotides: 15. The CDR3 length is 18 residues. Looked up from germline, CDR1 is SEHNR and CDR2 is FQNEAQ (reference sequence).

The J gene is TRBJ1-2, the V gene TRBV24-1; 7 bases agree with TRBD1. The CDR3 spans 18 residues. Looked up from germline, CDR1 is KGHDR and CDR2 is SFDVKD. V trimming: 4 bases; J trimming: 4 bases; junction bases outside the gene matches: 17. The CDR3 loop is CATSEPFRDSTTFYGYTF. CDR3 coding DNA: TGTGCCACCAGTGAACCCTTCCGGGACAGCACAACCTTCTATGGCTACACCTTC.

This rearrangement joins TRBV4-3 to TRBJ1-2; possibly TRBD1 for D (5 bases). Germline V gene data show CDR1 as LGHNA and CDR2 as YSLEER. Trimming removed 1 base at V and 5 bases at J, with 14 bases between. The CDR3 length is 15 residues. The CDR3 coding sequence is TGCGCCAGCAGCCAAGTCACGGTCAGGGATTATGGCTACACCTTC. Translated, it gives CASSQVTVRDYGYTF.

The rearrangement uses TRBV21-1 and TRBJ2-1; TRBD2 is the table's D call and was not checked against the DNA. TRBV21-1 corresponds to a pseudogene. The CDR3 loop spans 16 amino acids. In DNA form, the CDR3 reads TGTGCCAGCAACCTGACTAGCGGGAGGGCCGACAATGAGCAGTTCTTC. Residues: CASNLTSGRADNEQFF.

Worth noting for this clone: Other DNA sequences from this sample encode an identical CDR3 as well. The V gene is TRBV18, the J gene TRBJ2-7, with 9 bases lining up with TRBD1. Germline trimming cut 3 bases from V and 4 bases from J; bases unmatched to any gene: 4. Germline CDR1 and CDR2: KGHSH and LQKENI. The CDR3 covers 14 residues. In DNA, the CDR3 is TGTGCCAGCTCACCGGGGACAGGGTCGTACGAGCAGTACTTC. Protein: CASSPGTGSYEQYF.

This chain uses TRBV9 with TRBJ2-1; 7 bases map to TRBD2. Trimming at V came to 8 bases and at J to 6 bases, leaving 11 bases not matched to a gene. The CDR3 consists of 14 residues. Germline assignment: CDR1 SGDLS and CDR2 YYNGEE. The CDR3 coding sequence is TGTGCCAGTTCCTGGACGGGAGGAAGCAATGAGCAGTTCTTC. Residues: CASSWTGGSNEQFF.

CDR3 DNA sequence: TGTGCCATCAGTGAGGGGACAGGGGTTTCACCCCTCCACTTT. It codes for CAISEGTGVSPLHF. The rearrangement uses TRBV10-3 and TRBJ1-6, with 10 bases identical to TRBD1. There are 14 residues in the CDR3. Losses at the gene ends were 2 bases for V and 9 bases for J; bases not matched to a gene: 1. Germline CDR1 ENHRY, CDR2 SYGVKD.

This chain connects TRBV19 to TRBJ2-1; TRBD2 might be the D (6 bases). CDR3 length equals 12 residues. V was shortened by 4 bases and J by 16 bases, with 17 bases between the two germline ends. Germline CDR1 is LNHDA and CDR2 is SQIVND (reference sequence). DNA of the CDR3: TGTGCCAGTAGTAAAGAAGAGGGGAGGTTTTTCTTC. Protein product: CASSKEEGRFFF.

The rearrangement uses TRBV5-8 and TRBJ1-2, with D possibly being TRBD1 (6 bases). Looked up from germline, CDR1 is SGHTS and CDR2 is YDEGEE. V shed 3 bases and J shed 0 bases, with 21 bases lying between them. This CDR3 has 18 amino acids. The CDR3: CASSSPSGGTVTNYGYTF. CDR3 nucleotide sequence: TGTGCCAGCAGCTCCCCCTCTGGGGGCACCGTCACTAACTATGGCTACACCTTC. The variable domain in full, completed from reference TRBV5-8 and TRBJ1-2, reads EAGVTQSPTHLIKTRGQQATLRCSPISGHTSVYWYQQALGLGLQFLLWYDEGEERNRGNFPPRFSGRQFPNYSSELNVNALELEDSALYLCASSSPSGGTVTNYGYTFGSGTRLTVV.

The chain recombines TRBV7-8 with TRBJ2-2, with D perhaps matching TRBD2 (5 bases). Trimming cost V 1 base and J 1 base, with 7 bases left between them. The CDR3 loop spans 15 amino acids. Looked up from germline, CDR1 is SGHVS and CDR2 is FQNEAQ. CDR3 in DNA: TGTGCCAGCAGCTTAGAAGCGGTGAACACCGGGGAGCTGTTTTTT. It codes for CASSLEAVNTGELFF.

In its sample, this clone was seen a few times. The chain's CDR3 is CASSEQGYEQYF. In nucleotides, the CDR3 is TGTGCCAGCAGTGAACAGGGCTACGAGCAGTACTTC. V usage is TRBV6-1 and J usage is TRBJ2-7, with a possible D match to TRBD1 (5 bases). The CDR3 extends over 12 amino acids. Germline CDR1 MNHNS, CDR2 SASEGT. Trimming removed 2 bases at V and 3 bases at J, with 5 bases between.

The genes are TRBV9 and TRBJ2-7, with 10 positions matching TRBD1. With 9 bases clipped from V and 4 bases from J, the junction kept 19 bases outside the gene matches. From germline, CDR1 is SGDLS and CDR2 YYNGEE. The CDR3 sequence is 17 residues long. This CDR3 reads CATPTLKPGQGSYEQYF. The CDR3 DNA reads TGTGCCACCCCGACCCTCAAACCGGGACAGGGGTCGTACGAGCAGTACTTC.

Comment on this clone: Germline and junction disagree at one end, which may indicate a read error. The chain has TRBV7-9 and TRBJ2-1, with D perhaps matching TRBD1 (6 bases). Germline V lookup: CDR1 SEHNR, CDR2 FQNEAQ (reference sequence). The CDR3 sequence is 15 residues long. Written as DNA, the CDR3 is TGTGCCAGTAGCTTAGCACAACAGGGACACAATGAGCAGTTCTTC. This translates into CASSLAQQGHNEQFF.

V usage is TRBV11-2 and J usage is TRBJ2-7, with 11 bases identical to TRBD2. The CDR3 is made up of 15 amino acids. The V and J ends lost 0 bases and 3 bases, in that order; junction bases with no gene match: 1. Germline assignment: CDR1 SGHAT and CDR2 FQNNGV. The CDR3 DNA sequence: TGTGCCAGCAGCTTAGATGGGACTAGCGGCTACGAGCAGTACTTC. Amino acids: CASSLDGTSGYEQYF.

The rearrangement uses TRBV7-2 and TRBJ2-3, with 10 bases matching TRBD2. Trimming cost V 6 bases and J 8 bases; bases outside gene matches: 11. The CDR3 consists of 15 residues. Germline V gives CDR1 SGHTA, CDR2 FQGNSA. CDR3: CASRPVAGGPGTQYF. CDR3 sequence (DNA): TGTGCCAGCAGGCCCGTAGCGGGAGGCCCCGGTACGCAGTATTTT. Full variable domain (missing parts from reference TRBV7-2 and TRBJ2-3): GAGVSQSPSNKVTEKGKDVELRCDPISGHTALYWYRQSLGQGLEFLIYFQGNSAPDKSGLPSDRFSAERTGGSVSTLTIQRTQQEDSAVYLCASRPVAGGPGTQYFGPGTRLTVL.

The chain joins TRBV9 to TRBJ1-1; TRBD1 might be the D (5 bases). V lost 0 bases to trimming and J lost 1 base, with 7 bases between them. Germline-derived CDR1 and CDR2 are SGDLS and YYNGEE. CDR3 length equals 14 residues. CDR3 coding DNA: TGTGCCAGCAGCGTAGTAACAGGGAACACTGAAGCTTTCTTT. Its translation is CASSVVTGNTEAFF.

This chain joins TRBV3-1 (or the pseudogene TRBV3-2) and TRBJ1-1; D is possibly TRBD1 (6 bases). The germline V gene encodes CDR1 LGHDT and CDR2 YNNKEL (reference sequence). The germline V and J ends were trimmed by 4 bases and 5 bases, with 20 bases remaining between them. The CDR3 is made up of 16 amino acids. The DNA for the CDR3 is TGTGCCAGCAGCCGTAGGACAGCCTTCCTGGGGACTGAAGCTTTCTTT. Its translation: CASSRRTAFLGTEAFF.

This clone was seen only once. The rearrangement links TRBV30 to TRBJ1-5, with D maybe TRBD1 (5 bases). In germline, CDR1 is GTSNPN, CDR2 SVGIG (reference sequence). Trimming took 3 bases from V and 0 from J, leaving 12 bases between them. This CDR3 comprises 15 residues. CDR3 residues: CAWRALGPSNQPQHF. The CDR3 DNA reads as TGTGCCTGGAGGGCTTTGGGGCCTAGCAATCAGCCCCAGCATTTT.

J is TRBJ1-5 and V is TRBV7-9; TRBD1 matches 7 bases. V gave up 3 bases and J gave up 3 bases; unmatched junction bases: 5. The CDR3 is 15 residues long. CDR1 is SEHNR, CDR2 FQNEAQ, per germline (reference sequence). CDR3 nucleotides: TGTGCCAGCAGCTTTTTGCAGGGGGACAATCAGCCCCAGCATTTT. This codes for CASSFLQGDNQPQHF.